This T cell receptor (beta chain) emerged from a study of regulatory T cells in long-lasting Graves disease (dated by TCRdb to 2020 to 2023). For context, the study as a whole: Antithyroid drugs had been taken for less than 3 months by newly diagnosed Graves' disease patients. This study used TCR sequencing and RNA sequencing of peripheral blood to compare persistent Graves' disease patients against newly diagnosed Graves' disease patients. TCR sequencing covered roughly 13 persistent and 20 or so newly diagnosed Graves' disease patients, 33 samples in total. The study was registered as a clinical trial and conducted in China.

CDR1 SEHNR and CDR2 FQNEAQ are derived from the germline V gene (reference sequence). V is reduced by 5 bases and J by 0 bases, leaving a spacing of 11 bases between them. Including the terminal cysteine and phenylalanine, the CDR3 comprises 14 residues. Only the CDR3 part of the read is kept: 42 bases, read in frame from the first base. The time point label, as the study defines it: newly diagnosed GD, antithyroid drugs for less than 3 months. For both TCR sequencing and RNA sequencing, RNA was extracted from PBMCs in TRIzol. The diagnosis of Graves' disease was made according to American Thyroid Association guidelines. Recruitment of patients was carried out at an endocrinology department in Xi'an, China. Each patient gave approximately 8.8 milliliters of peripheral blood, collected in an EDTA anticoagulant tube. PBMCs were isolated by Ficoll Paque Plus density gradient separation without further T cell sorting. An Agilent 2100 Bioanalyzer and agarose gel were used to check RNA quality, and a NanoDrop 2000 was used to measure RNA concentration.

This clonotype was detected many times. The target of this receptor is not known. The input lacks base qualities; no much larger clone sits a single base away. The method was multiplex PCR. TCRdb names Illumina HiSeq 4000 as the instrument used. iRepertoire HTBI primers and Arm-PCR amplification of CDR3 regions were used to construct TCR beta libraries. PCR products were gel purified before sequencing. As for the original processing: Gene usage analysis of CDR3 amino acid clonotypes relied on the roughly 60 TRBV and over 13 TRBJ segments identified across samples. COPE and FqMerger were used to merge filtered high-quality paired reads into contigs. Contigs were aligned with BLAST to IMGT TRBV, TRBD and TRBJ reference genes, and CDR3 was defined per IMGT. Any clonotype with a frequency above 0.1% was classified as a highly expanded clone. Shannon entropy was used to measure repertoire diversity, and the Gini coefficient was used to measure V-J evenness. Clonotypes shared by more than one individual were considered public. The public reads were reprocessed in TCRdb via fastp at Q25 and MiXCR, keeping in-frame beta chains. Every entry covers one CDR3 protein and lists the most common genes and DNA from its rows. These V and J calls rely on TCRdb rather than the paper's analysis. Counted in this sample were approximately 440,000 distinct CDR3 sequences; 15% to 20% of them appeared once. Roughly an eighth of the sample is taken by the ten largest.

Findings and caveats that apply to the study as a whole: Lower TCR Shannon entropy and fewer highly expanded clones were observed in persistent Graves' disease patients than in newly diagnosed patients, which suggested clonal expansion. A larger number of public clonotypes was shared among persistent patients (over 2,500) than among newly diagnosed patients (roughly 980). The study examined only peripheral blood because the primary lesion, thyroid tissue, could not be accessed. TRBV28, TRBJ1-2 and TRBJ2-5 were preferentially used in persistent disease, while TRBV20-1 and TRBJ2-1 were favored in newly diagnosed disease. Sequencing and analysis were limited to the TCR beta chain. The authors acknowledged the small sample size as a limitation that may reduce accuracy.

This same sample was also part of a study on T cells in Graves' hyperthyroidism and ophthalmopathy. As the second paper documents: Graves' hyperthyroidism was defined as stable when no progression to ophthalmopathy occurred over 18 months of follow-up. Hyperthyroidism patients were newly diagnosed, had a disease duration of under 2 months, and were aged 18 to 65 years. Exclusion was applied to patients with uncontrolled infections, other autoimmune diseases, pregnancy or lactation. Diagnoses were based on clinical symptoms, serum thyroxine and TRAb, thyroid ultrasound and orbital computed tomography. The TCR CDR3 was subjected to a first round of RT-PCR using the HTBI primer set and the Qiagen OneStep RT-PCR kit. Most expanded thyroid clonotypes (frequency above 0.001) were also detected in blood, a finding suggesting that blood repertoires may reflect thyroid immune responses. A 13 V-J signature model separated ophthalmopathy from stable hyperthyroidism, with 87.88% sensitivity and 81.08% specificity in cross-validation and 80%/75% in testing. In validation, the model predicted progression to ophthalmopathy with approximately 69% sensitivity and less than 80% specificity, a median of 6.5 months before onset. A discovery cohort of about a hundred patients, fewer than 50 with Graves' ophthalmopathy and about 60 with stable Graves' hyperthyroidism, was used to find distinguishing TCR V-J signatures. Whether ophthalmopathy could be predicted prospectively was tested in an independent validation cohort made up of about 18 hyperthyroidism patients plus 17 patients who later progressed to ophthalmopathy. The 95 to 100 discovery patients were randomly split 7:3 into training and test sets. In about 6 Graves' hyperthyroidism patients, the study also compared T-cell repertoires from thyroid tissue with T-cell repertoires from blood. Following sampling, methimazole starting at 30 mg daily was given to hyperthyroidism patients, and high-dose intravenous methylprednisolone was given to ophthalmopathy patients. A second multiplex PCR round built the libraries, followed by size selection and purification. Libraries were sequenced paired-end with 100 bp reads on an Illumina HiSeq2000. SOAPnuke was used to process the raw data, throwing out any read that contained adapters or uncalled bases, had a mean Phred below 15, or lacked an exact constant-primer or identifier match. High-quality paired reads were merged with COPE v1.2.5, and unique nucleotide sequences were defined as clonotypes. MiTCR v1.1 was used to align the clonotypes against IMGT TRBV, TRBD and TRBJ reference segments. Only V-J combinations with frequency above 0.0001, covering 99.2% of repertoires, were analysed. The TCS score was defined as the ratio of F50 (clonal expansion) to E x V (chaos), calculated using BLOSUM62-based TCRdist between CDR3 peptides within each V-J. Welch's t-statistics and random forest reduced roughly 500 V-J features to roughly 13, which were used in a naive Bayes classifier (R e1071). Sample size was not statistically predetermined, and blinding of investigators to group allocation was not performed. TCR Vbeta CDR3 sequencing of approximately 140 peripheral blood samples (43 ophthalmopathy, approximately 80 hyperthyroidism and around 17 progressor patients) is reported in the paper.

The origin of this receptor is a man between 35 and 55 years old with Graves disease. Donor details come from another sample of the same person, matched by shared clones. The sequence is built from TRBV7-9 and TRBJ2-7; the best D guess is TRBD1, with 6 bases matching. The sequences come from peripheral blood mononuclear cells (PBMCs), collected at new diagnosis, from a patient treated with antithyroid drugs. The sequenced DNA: TGTGCCAGCAGCAACCGGGACAACTCCTACGAGCAGTACTTC. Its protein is CASSNRDNSYEQYF.